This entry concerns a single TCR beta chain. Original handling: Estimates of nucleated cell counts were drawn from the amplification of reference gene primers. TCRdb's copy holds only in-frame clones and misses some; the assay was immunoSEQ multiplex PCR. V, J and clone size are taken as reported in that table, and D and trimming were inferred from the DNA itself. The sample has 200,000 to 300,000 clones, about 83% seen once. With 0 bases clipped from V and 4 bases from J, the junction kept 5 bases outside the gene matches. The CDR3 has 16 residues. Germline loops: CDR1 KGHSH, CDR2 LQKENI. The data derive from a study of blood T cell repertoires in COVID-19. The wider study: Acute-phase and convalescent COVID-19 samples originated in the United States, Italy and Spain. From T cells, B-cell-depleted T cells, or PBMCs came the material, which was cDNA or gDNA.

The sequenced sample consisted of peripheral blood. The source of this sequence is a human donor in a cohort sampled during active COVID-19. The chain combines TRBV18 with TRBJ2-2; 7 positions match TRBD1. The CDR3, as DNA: TGTGCCAGCTCACCACCAGCCCCAGGGGGCACCGGGGAGCTGTTTTTT. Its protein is CASSPPAPGGTGELFF.